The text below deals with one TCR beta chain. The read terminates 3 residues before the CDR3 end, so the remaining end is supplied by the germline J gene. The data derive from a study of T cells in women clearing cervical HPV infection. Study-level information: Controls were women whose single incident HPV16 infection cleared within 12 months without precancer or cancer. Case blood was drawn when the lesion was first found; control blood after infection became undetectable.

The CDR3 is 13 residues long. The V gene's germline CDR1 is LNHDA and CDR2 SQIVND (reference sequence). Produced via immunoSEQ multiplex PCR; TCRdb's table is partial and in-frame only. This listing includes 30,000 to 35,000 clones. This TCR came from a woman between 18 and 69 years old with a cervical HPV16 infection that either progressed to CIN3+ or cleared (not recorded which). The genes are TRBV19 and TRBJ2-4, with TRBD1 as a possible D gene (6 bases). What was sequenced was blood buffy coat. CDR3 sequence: CASSPATGYGQYF. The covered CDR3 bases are TGTGCCAGTAGTCCTGCGACAGGCTATGGT.